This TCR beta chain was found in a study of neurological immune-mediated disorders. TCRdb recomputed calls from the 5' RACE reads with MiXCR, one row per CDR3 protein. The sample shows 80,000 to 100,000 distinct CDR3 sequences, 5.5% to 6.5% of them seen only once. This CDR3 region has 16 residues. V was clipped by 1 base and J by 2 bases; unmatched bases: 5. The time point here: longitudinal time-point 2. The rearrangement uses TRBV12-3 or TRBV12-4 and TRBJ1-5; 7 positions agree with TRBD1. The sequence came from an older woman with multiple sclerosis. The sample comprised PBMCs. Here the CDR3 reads CASSLGPQGGNQPQHF. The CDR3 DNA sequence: TGTGCCAGCAGTTTAGGTCCCCAGGGGGGCAATCAGCCCCAGCATTTT.